A single sample is the source of the 12 T cell receptor beta chains below, sequenced in a study of cytomegalovirus exposure and HLA in healthy donors. Both 60 Vbeta primers and 13 Jbeta primers went into the PCR. Assay: immunoSEQ multiplex PCR; the TCRdb copy retains only in-frame clones and omits some. The data contain over 200,000 clones, around four fifths of them singletons. What was sequenced was PBMCs. The receptors derive from an older woman in good health and CMV-seropositive.

V and J are TRBV5-6 and TRBJ1-4, with a weak D call TRBD1 (5 bases). Germline loops: CDR1 SGHDT, CDR2 YYEEEE. The length of the CDR3 is 15 residues. Trimming pared 2 bases from V and 3 bases from J, leaving 11 bases between. This CDR3 reads CASSFNWGANEKLFF. In DNA form, the CDR3 reads TGTGCCAGCAGCTTTAACTGGGGGGCTAATGAAAAACTGTTTTTT.

The rearrangement links TRBV15 to TRBJ2-5; D is uncertain. Trimming left V 2 bases short and J 4 bases short, with 8 bases between. CDR3 length equals 13 residues. CDR1 is LNHNV and CDR2 is YYDKDF in the germline V gene (reference sequence). CDR3 nucleotide sequence: TGTGCCACCAGCAGATCCCGGTTAGAGACCCAGTACTTC. This codes for CATSRSRLETQYF. The variable domain in full, completed from reference TRBV15 and TRBJ2-5, reads DAMVIQNPRYQVTQFGKPVTLSCSQTLNHNVMYWYQQKSSQAPKLLFHYYDKDFNNEADTPDNFQSRRPNTSFCFLDIRSPGLGDTAMYLCATSRSRLETQYFGPGTRLLVL.

The chain recombines TRBV4-1 with TRBJ2-7, with 8 bases aligning to TRBD1. The CDR3 runs to 15 residues. V lost 0 bases and J lost 6; bases outside the gene matches: 7. CDR1 is MGHRA and CDR2 is YSYEKL in the germline V gene. The CDR3: CASSQDPGQAPEQYF. CDR3 DNA: TGCGCCAGCAGCCAAGACCCGGGACAGGCCCCCGAGCAGTACTTC.

This clone was observed a handful of times. The junction and the germline gene differ at one end; a read error may be behind it. The V gene is TRBV7-9, the J gene TRBJ1-2; D uncertain. Germline assignment: CDR1 SEHNR and CDR2 FQNEAQ (reference sequence). The CDR3 length is 13 residues. The CDR3 protein is CSSSSGLIEGYTF. The CDR3 DNA sequence: TGTTCCAGCAGCTCCGGACTGATTGAAGGCTACACCTTC.

The rearrangement joins TRBV5-1 to TRBJ1-3; 7 positions match TRBD1. The germline V gene has CDR1 SGHRS and CDR2 YFSETQ. After removal of 7 bases from V and 0 bases from J, the junction contained 4 bases not matched to a gene. The CDR3 has 14 amino acids. For the CDR3, the DNA is TGCGCCAGCTGGGACAGTGCCTCTGGAAACACCATATATTTT. Protein sequence: CASWDSASGNTIYF.

The chain recombines TRBV9 with TRBJ2-7, with TRBD2 identical over 7 bases. V shed 3 bases, J shed 7 bases, and the junction held 16 bases outside the gene matches. The CDR3 has 16 amino acids. Germline V lookup: CDR1 SGDLS, CDR2 YYNGEE. DNA for the CDR3: TGTGCCAGCAGCGCTGAAAAGGGGACTACCCCTAGAGAGCAGTACTTC. This gives the protein CASSAEKGTTPREQYF.

The V call is TRBV19, the J call TRBJ1-1, with D possibly TRBD1 on 6 matching bases. Trimming shortened V by 7 bases and J by 7 bases, and 16 bases separated the two germline ends. The CDR3 loop spans 13 amino acids. Per germline, CDR1 LNHDA and CDR2 SQIVND (reference sequence). CDR3 amino acids: CASMRQASSEAFF. The CDR3 DNA is TGTGCCAGTATGAGACAGGCTTCTAGTGAAGCTTTCTTT.

A single count supports this clone. The rearrangement joins TRBV19 to TRBJ1-1; 7 positions agree with TRBD1. Looked up from germline, CDR1 is LNHDA and CDR2 is SQIVND (reference sequence). The V gene end was trimmed by 7 bases and the J gene end by 0 bases; junction bases not matched to a gene: 2. The CDR3 is made up of 13 amino acids. Written as DNA, the CDR3 is TGTGCCAGTAAGGGACAGATGAACACTGAAGCTTTCTTT. Its protein product is CASKGQMNTEAFF.

The chain couples TRBV5-1 to TRBJ2-3, with 9 bases that match TRBD2. Germline CDR1 is SGHRS and CDR2 is YFSETQ. Trimming at V came to 6 bases and at J to 4 bases, leaving 9 bases not matched to a gene. The CDR3 runs 15 residues. DNA of the CDR3: TGCGCCAGCACCGAGGGACTAGCCTTTGCAGATACGCAGTATTTT. Translation: CASTEGLAFADTQYF.

The chain is built from TRBV6-5 and TRBJ2-7; TRBD1 aligns across 7 bases. The CDR3 is 14 residues long. The V gene's germline CDR1 is MNHEY and CDR2 SVGAGI. V trimming: 4 bases; J trimming: 3 bases; junction bases outside the gene matches: 6. This chain's CDR3 is CASSFWGQSYEQYF. DNA of the CDR3: TGTGCCAGCAGTTTCTGGGGACAGAGCTACGAGCAGTACTTC.

CDR3 in amino acids: CASSVDQGLAGFTDTQYF. For the CDR3, the DNA is TGTGCCAGCAGCGTAGATCAAGGACTAGCGGGTTTCACAGATACGCAGTATTTT. The chain couples TRBV9 to TRBJ2-3, with 11 bases fitting TRBD2. J was trimmed by 2 bases and V by 0 bases; bases with no gene match: 8. This CDR3 is 18 amino acids long. Germline V gene sequence: CDR1 SGDLS, CDR2 YYNGEE.

V gene TRBV7-7 combines with J gene TRBJ2-5; 8 bases agree with TRBD2. The V segment lost 1 base and the J segment 8 bases; nucleotides outside the gene matches: 12. The germline gives CDR1 SSHAT, CDR2 FNYEAQ (reference sequence). The CDR3 contains 16 residues. The CDR3 coding sequence is TGTGCCAGCAGCTTAGGGGGCGGGGGGCACCCAGGAACCCAGTACTTC. This translates into CASSLGGGGHPGTQYF. Combining the CDR3 with reference TRBV7-7 and TRBJ2-5 gives the whole variable domain GAGVSQSPRYKVTKRGQDVTLRCDPISSHATLYWYQQALGQGPEFLTYFNYEAQPDKSGLPSDRFSAERPEGSISTLTIQRTEQRDSAMYRCASSLGGGGHPGTQYFGPGTRLLVL.